Each of the 3 T cell receptor beta chains below was sequenced from the same sample in a study of regulatory T cells in long-lasting Graves disease. Time point described: newly diagnosed GD, antithyroid drugs for less than 3 months. Construction of the TCR library relied on RNA isolated from PBMCs. The authors built TCR beta libraries using iRepertoire HTBI primers and Arm-PCR of CDR3 regions. TCRdb itself ran the multiplex PCR reads through MiXCR, one entry per CDR3 protein. The repertoire includes about 620,000 distinct CDR3 sequences, roughly 15% of them detected once, and 15% to 20% sits in the top ten. These data also featured in a second study, about T cells in Graves' hyperthyroidism and ophthalmopathy.

The material sequenced was peripheral blood mononuclear cells (PBMCs), taken at new diagnosis, from a patient treated with antithyroid drugs. Receptor source: a woman aged 30 to 39 with Graves disease.

This clonotype was observed at least ten times. The chain joins TRBV12-3 or TRBV12-4 to TRBJ2-1, with 13 bases aligning to TRBD2. Trimming at V came to 5 bases and at J to 5 bases, leaving 9 bases not matched to a gene. The CDR3 totals 17 residues. The CDR3 DNA reads TGTGCCAGCAGTCCCCCCACGGGACTAGCGGGGAACAATGAGCAGTTCTTC. This sequence encodes CASSPPTGLAGNNEQFF.

This clonotype was observed many times. The chain links TRBV7-9 to TRBJ2-7, with D perhaps matching TRBD1 (6 bases). This CDR3 contains 15 residues. CDR1 and CDR2 from the germline V gene are SEHNR and FQNEAQ (reference sequence). Trimming cost V 5 bases and J 2 bases, with 16 bases left between them. CDR3 residues: CASSHTSGDPYEQYF. In nucleotides, the CDR3 is TGTGCCAGCAGCCACACCTCAGGGGACCCCTACGAGCAGTACTTC.

A few counts support this clonotype. A much bigger clone sits one base away, suggesting this may be a read error. The conserved final phenylalanine or tryptophan is absent from the CDR3, which likely points to a read error. V is TRBV28 and J is TRBJ2-1, with 7 bases lining up with TRBD1. The CDR3 is 15 amino acids. Trimming cost V 2 bases and J 3 bases; bases outside gene matches: 4. Looked up from germline, CDR1 is MDHEN and CDR2 is SYDVKM. The CDR3, as DNA: TGTGCCAGCAGTTTAAGAGGGGGCCTCTACAATGAGCAGTTCCTC. It specifies CASSLRGGLYNEQFL.